A selection of T cell receptor beta chains follows, all from one sample in a study of cytomegalovirus exposure and HLA in healthy donors. Profiling relied on immunoSEQ multiplex PCR, and the TCRdb table lists in-frame clones only, not all of them. The sample lists about 220,000 clones; about 93% were seen once. Material: PBMCs. Source of these receptors: a woman younger than 30 in good health and CMV-seronegative. Each CDR3 is given with its conserved first and last residue. Fields, in order: D gene, J gene, V gene, clone size, CDR3 DNA, CDR3 protein. A D gene is named only where the DNA matches it firmly. Clone size is stated in some rows and not others, as once, few, many or a class when expanded.

d_call: -
j_call: TRBJ1-4
v_call: TRBV2
clone_size: -
cdr3_nt: TGTGCCAGCAGTAGTTATAACGGTGAAAAACTGTTTTTT
cdr3_aa: CASSSYNGEKLFF

d_call: -
j_call: TRBJ2-7
v_call: TRBV6-4
clone_size: -
cdr3_nt: TGTGCCAGCAGTGATGCGGGGTCGTACGAGCAGTACTTC
cdr3_aa: CASSDAGSYEQYF

d_call: TRBD1
j_call: TRBJ2-5
v_call: TRBV2
clone_size: once
cdr3_nt: TGTGCCAGCAGTGCGTTGGGGACAGGGGGCCTGGAGACCCAGTACTTC
cdr3_aa: CASSALGTGGLETQYF

d_call: -
j_call: TRBJ2-7
v_call: TRBV5-1
clone_size: -
cdr3_nt: TGCGCCAGCAGCAGCGACCGTGGCCCGACCCTTCGATACGAGCAGTACTTC
cdr3_aa: CASSSDRGPTLRYEQYF

d_call: TRBD1
j_call: TRBJ2-4
v_call: TRBV5-6
clone_size: -
cdr3_nt: TGTGCCAGCAGCTCCCAAGGGACAGGGGGAGTCATTCAGTACTTC
cdr3_aa: CASSSQGTGGVIQYF

d_call: TRBD2
j_call: TRBJ2-5
v_call: TRBV7-2
clone_size: -
cdr3_nt: TGTGCCAGCAGCATGACTAGCGGGAGGGAAGAGACCCAGTACTTC
cdr3_aa: CASSMTSGREETQYF

d_call: TRBD2
j_call: TRBJ2-1
v_call: TRBV18
clone_size: few
cdr3_nt: TGTGCCAGCTCACCACGACTAGCGGGAGGGTTATACAATGAGCAGTTCTTC
cdr3_aa: CASSPRLAGGLYNEQFF

d_call: TRBD2
j_call: TRBJ2-1
v_call: TRBV10-3
clone_size: -
cdr3_nt: TGTGCCAAGATCATAGCGGGAGGGATCCACAATGAGCAGTTCTTC
cdr3_aa: CAKIIAGGIHNEQFF

d_call: TRBD1
j_call: TRBJ1-2
v_call: TRBV5-1
clone_size: -
cdr3_nt: TGCGCCAGCAGCTGGGGGACAGGAGACTATGGCTACACCTTC
cdr3_aa: CASSWGTGDYGYTF

d_call: -
j_call: TRBJ2-7
v_call: TRBV27
clone_size: once
cdr3_nt: TGTGCCAGCGGCGTAGGACAGTTCTCCTACGAGCAGTACTTC
cdr3_aa: CASGVGQFSYEQYF

d_call: TRBD2
j_call: TRBJ2-2
v_call: TRBV28
clone_size: -
cdr3_nt: TGTGCCAGCGCCGTGGGAGGGCTCACCGGGGAGCTGTTTTTT
cdr3_aa: CASAVGGLTGELFF

d_call: TRBD1
j_call: TRBJ1-2
v_call: TRBV9
clone_size: once
cdr3_nt: TGTGCCAGCAGCGTAGTTCAGGGGGTGAACTATGGCTACACCTTC
cdr3_aa: CASSVVQGVNYGYTF

d_call: -
j_call: TRBJ1-2
v_call: TRBV6-5
clone_size: -
cdr3_nt: TGTGCCAGCAGTTACTCAGAGGCAAACTATGGCTACACCTTC
cdr3_aa: CASSYSEANYGYTF

d_call: TRBD2
j_call: TRBJ2-1
v_call: TRBV30
clone_size: -
cdr3_nt: TGTGCCCTCCTCAAGGCGGGAGCAAGAAGAGTGAGGTCCTACAATGAGCAGTTCTTC
cdr3_aa: CALLKAGARRVRSYNEQFF

d_call: -
j_call: TRBJ2-1
v_call: TRBV11-2
clone_size: -
cdr3_nt: TGTGCCAGCAGCTTAGTTCCACAGGGATTTGAGCAGTTCTTC
cdr3_aa: CASSLVPQGFEQFF

d_call: -
j_call: TRBJ1-5
v_call: TRBV19
clone_size: -
cdr3_nt: TGTGCCAGTAGTATAGCCGTAAGGGGTAATCAGCCCCAGCATTTT
cdr3_aa: CASSIAVRGNQPQHF

d_call: TRBD1
j_call: TRBJ1-6
v_call: TRBV5-1
clone_size: -
cdr3_nt: TGCGCCAGCAGCTTGGAAGGACAGGGTTATAATTCACCCCTCCACTTT
cdr3_aa: CASSLEGQGYNSPLHF

d_call: -
j_call: TRBJ1-6
v_call: TRBV6-5
clone_size: -
cdr3_nt: TGTGCCAGCGGCGGGAGCTCCTATAATTCACCCCTCCACTTT
cdr3_aa: CASGGSSYNSPLHF

d_call: -
j_call: TRBJ1-1
v_call: TRBV5-1
clone_size: -
cdr3_nt: TGCGCCAGCAGCTTGGAGGGGTCTGAAGCTTTCTTT
cdr3_aa: CASSLEGSEAFF

d_call: TRBD1
j_call: TRBJ2-2
v_call: TRBV27
clone_size: -
cdr3_nt: TGTGCCAGCAGTTCACAGACCTCGACAGGGGAGGTGGAGCTGTTTTTT
cdr3_aa: CASSSQTSTGEVELFF

d_call: -
j_call: TRBJ1-4
v_call: TRBV5-1
clone_size: -
cdr3_nt: TGCGCCAGCAGCTTGGGGCGGACAGCAACTAATGAAAAACTGTTTTTT
cdr3_aa: CASSLGRTATNEKLFF

d_call: TRBD1
j_call: TRBJ2-1
v_call: TRBV5-1
clone_size: -
cdr3_nt: TGCGCCAGCAGCCCCCGGGACAGGGCGTCCAATGAGCAGTTCTTC
cdr3_aa: CASSPRDRASNEQFF

d_call: -
j_call: TRBJ1-5
v_call: TRBV6-1
clone_size: -
cdr3_nt: TGTGCCAGCATGGACACCAGCTTGGTTTCGCCCCAGCATTTT
cdr3_aa: CASMDTSLVSPQHF